This T cell receptor (beta chain) was obtained from a study of Graves' ophthalmopathy and Graves' hyperthyroidism (dated by TCRdb to the late 2010s). Background for the entire study: Peripheral blood was collected before any treatment was given, at the time of initial diagnosis. In roughly six hyperthyroidism patients, T-cell repertoires of thyroid tissue and blood were compared. Once sampling was done, hyperthyroidism patients were given methimazole at a starting dose of 30 mg daily, while ophthalmopathy patients were given high-dose intravenous methylprednisolone. The study used signatures of the TCR beta repertoire to tell Graves' ophthalmopathy apart from Graves' hyperthyroidism and to predict which patients would progress to ophthalmopathy. In total, some 130 blood samples were TCR-sequenced: 40 to 45 ophthalmopathy, some 80 hyperthyroidism and some 17 hyperthyroidism-to-ophthalmopathy patients. The approximately 90 discovery patients were divided at random into training and test sets in a 7:3 ratio. The independent validation cohort included approximately 19 hyperthyroidism patients plus 17 patients who later progressed from hyperthyroidism to ophthalmopathy. To explore V-J signatures that separate ophthalmopathy from hyperthyroidism, a discovery set of about a hundred patients was enrolled, consisting of about 45 with ophthalmopathy and about 60 with stable hyperthyroidism.

What the authors observed across the whole study: The 13-signature model separated ophthalmopathy from stable hyperthyroidism with around 90% sensitivity and about 84% specificity in cross-validation, and 80%/75% in the test set. In validation, the model predicted ophthalmopathy progression with 70.59% sensitivity and around 72% specificity; roughly 11 predicted patients were CT-confirmed with GO in a median of roughly 6.8 months. Sample size was not statistically predetermined, and group allocation was not concealed from the investigators. Among expanded thyroid clonotypes with frequency above 0.001, most also showed up in blood, which suggests that blood repertoires may reflect the thyroid immune response.

Patients with ophthalmopathy had moderately to severely active disease, with a Clinical Activity Score of 3 or more, a NOSPECS grade of 4 or more, and a disease duration of less than 3 months. Anyone with other autoimmune diseases, uncontrolled infections, pregnancy or lactation was excluded from the study. Clinical symptoms, serum thyroxine, TRAb, thyroid ultrasound and orbital computed tomography were used for diagnosis. Ficoll-Paque density gradient centrifugation was used to isolate PBMCs from 10 ml of fresh peripheral blood. Trizol reagent was used to extract the total RNA, and its quality was then checked on an Agilent 2100 Bioanalyzer. TCR beta CDR3 regions were amplified from RNA transcripts for repertoire sequencing. The first round was an RT-PCR using HTBI primers with the Qiagen OneStep RT-PCR kit, and this first round was followed by a second-round multiplex PCR, then size selection and purification. Sequencing of the libraries was carried out on an Illumina HiSeq2000 in paired-end mode with 100 bp reads. Regarding the original processing steps: SOAPnuke was used to process the reads, throwing out any read that had adapters, had uncalled bases, had a mean Phred below 15, or lacked an exact constant-primer or identifier match. High-quality paired reads were merged with COPE v1.2.5. Clonotypes were defined as unique nucleotide sequences and were aligned to IMGT TRB V, D and J references using MiTCR v1.1. Only V-J combinations with frequency above 0.0001 were analysed, covering about 99% of repertoires. A TCR clonal expansion and chaos score per V-J combination was defined as the ratio of F50 clonal expansion to chaos observed in the TCRdist matrix. Welch's t-statistics and random forest were used to reduce features to about a dozen V-J combinations, which were fed into a naive Bayes classifier. The Morisita-Horn index was used to measure how similar the thyroid and blood repertoires were. TCRdb took the public reads, trimmed them with fastp at Q25, ran MiXCR for clone calling and kept in-frame beta chains. Every distinct CDR3 protein forms one entry, paired with its most common genes and DNA. The V and J calls were not made by the authors but by TCRdb's processing. In all, the sample holds over 150,000 distinct CDR3 sequences, and less than 45% of those were seen once. Together, the top ten hold roughly 6% of the sample.

On this clonotype itself: Its antigen is still unknown. No base qualities exist here, and no much larger clone lies one base off it.

V ends up 6 bases short and J 4 bases short, with an unmatched junction base count of 8. Taken from cysteine to phenylalanine, the CDR3 has 14 residues. Only the CDR3 portion is preserved as DNA: 42 bases, with reading frame beginning at the first base. CDR1 and CDR2 are read off the germline V gene as MDHEN and SYDVKM. Material: peripheral blood. The rearrangement combines TRBV28 with TRBJ2-7; the central 8 bases match TRBD1. This sequence was found in a woman aged 40 to 50 with Graves' ophthalmopathy. Donor details come from another sample of the same person, matched by shared clones. The CDR3 amino acid sequence is: CASRSGGLQYEQYF. The bases are TGTGCCAGCAGATCAGGGGGCCTACAATACGAGCAGTACTTC.